These 10 T cell receptor beta chains were all obtained from the same sample, sequenced in a study of cytomegalovirus exposure and HLA in healthy donors. 60 Vbeta and 13 Jbeta primers were used in PCR. Clones were sequenced by immunoSEQ multiplex PCR, and TCRdb holds only the in-frame ones, with some missing. This table holds about 130,000 clones, about 80% found once. Sequencing input: PBMCs. Receptors were obtained from a man aged 40-50 years in good health and CMV-seropositive.

V usage is TRBV13 and J usage is TRBJ2-1; 10 bases line up with TRBD2. Germline trimming cut 0 bases from V and 4 bases from J; bases unmatched to any gene: 3. The CDR3 runs to 16 residues. CDR1 is PRHDT, CDR2 FYEKMQ, per germline (reference sequence). CDR3 bases: TGTGCCAGCAGCTTAGGCGAGGGACTAGCGTACAATGAGCAGTTCTTC. This codes for CASSLGEGLAYNEQFF.

The chain uses TRBV4-2 and TRBJ1-2; 10 positions agree with TRBD1. This CDR3 has 17 amino acids. The junction had 10 bases not matched to a gene; V was cut back by 1 base and J by 5 bases. Per germline, CDR1 LGHNA and CDR2 YNFKEQ. The CDR3 sequence is CASSQGPATGGVYGYTF. Here the CDR3 DNA reads TGTGCCAGCAGCCAAGGACCCGCGACAGGGGGCGTTTATGGCTACACCTTC.

This clone was seen a single time. The chain combines TRBV6-5 with TRBJ2-1, with TRBD1 identical over 9 bases. After removal of 1 base from V and 4 bases from J, the junction contained 2 bases not matched to a gene. The length of the CDR3 is 15 residues. CDR1 MNHEY and CDR2 SVGAGI come from the germline V gene. CDR3: CASSYLGQGYNEQFF. The CDR3 DNA follows: TGTGCCAGCAGTTACTTGGGACAGGGATACAATGAGCAGTTCTTC.

Remarks on this clone: At one boundary the junction diverges from the germline segment, which might be a read error. The chain recombines TRBV7-9 with TRBJ1-5; no clear D. This CDR3 comprises 13 residues. CDR1 is SEHNR, CDR2 FQNEAQ, per germline (reference sequence). The CDR3 sequence is CSSSSRLDQPQHF. The DNA for the CDR3 is TGTTCCAGCAGTTCAAGACTCGATCAGCCCCAGCATTTT.

The chain recombines TRBV5-1 with TRBJ2-7, with 7 bases fitting TRBD1. Germline V gives CDR1 SGHRS, CDR2 YFSETQ. J was trimmed by 0 bases and V by 0 bases; bases with no gene match: 9. This CDR3 region has 17 residues. The CDR3 sequence: CASSLAVGQVSSYEQYF. The CDR3 nucleotides are TGCGCCAGCAGCTTGGCCGTCGGACAGGTTAGCTCCTACGAGCAGTACTTC.

CDR3 DNA sequence: TGTGCCAGCAGCCCTTCGGACAGGGGGCTGGCAGATACGCAGTATTTT. Encoded protein: CASSPSDRGLADTQYF. The chain joins TRBV7-9 to TRBJ2-3, with 11 bases lining up with TRBD1. Germline CDR1 is SEHNR and CDR2 is FQNEAQ (reference sequence). The trim removed 5 bases at V and 4 bases at J, leaving 8 bases unmatched. This CDR3 contains 16 residues.

V and J are TRBV6-6 and TRBJ2-1, with 8 bases lining up with TRBD2. Looked up from germline, CDR1 is MNHNY and CDR2 is SVGAGI (reference sequence). V was clipped by 6 bases and J by 10 bases; unmatched bases: 17. The CDR3 is 16 residues long. This CDR3 is CASSIPTLAGSLEQFF. CDR3 sequence (DNA): TGTGCCAGCAGCATACCTACCCTAGCGGGCTCTTTAGAGCAGTTCTTC.

A word on this clone: Other DNA sequences of this sample code for an identical CDR3. The V and J genes are TRBV6-6 and TRBJ1-1, with 8 nucleotides matching TRBD1. V was pared by 0 bases and J by 4 bases, with 1 base of the junction left unmatched. The CDR3 covers 14 residues. Germline V lookup: CDR1 MNHNY, CDR2 SVGAGI (reference sequence). CDR3 residues: CASSYSTGGTEAFF. The CDR3 DNA sequence: TGTGCCAGCAGTTACTCAACAGGGGGCACTGAAGCTTTCTTT.

This clone was seen a handful of times. The chain uses TRBV10-3 and TRBJ2-3; D unresolved. Trimming pared 2 bases from V and 1 base from J, leaving 7 bases between. Germline V gene data show CDR1 as ENHRY and CDR2 as SYGVKD. The CDR3 covers 14 residues. This CDR3 is CAISEGAGTDTQYF. The DNA for the CDR3 is TGTGCCATCAGTGAGGGAGCTGGCACAGATACGCAGTATTTT.

The gene calls are TRBV18 and TRBJ1-3; TRBD1 agrees at 8 bases. The CDR3 length is 14 residues. V shed 5 bases and J 8 bases; nucleotides not matched to a gene: 8. CDR1 KGHSH and CDR2 LQKENI come from the germline V gene. DNA of the CDR3: TGTGCCAGCTCATCCTTGGACAGGGTGGACACCATATATTTT. The encoded protein is CASSSLDRVDTIYF.